This entry lists 21 T cell receptor beta chains sequenced from one sample in a study of blood T cell repertoires in COVID-19. Some clones are missing from TCRdb's copy, which holds only in-frame ones; the method was immunoSEQ multiplex PCR. The sample has some 40,000 clones, approximately 86% seen once. Sequencing used peripheral blood. All receptors come from a man aged 65 to 85 with acute or convalescent COVID-19.

V usage is TRBV7-6 and J usage is TRBJ2-5; D is perhaps TRBD2 (6 bases). Trimming stripped 1 base from V and 5 bases from J, with 14 bases between. The CDR3 totals 15 residues. Germline CDR1 is SGHVS and CDR2 is FNYEAQ. In DNA form, the CDR3 reads TGTGCCAGCAGCTTAGTAGGCGGGACCGACGAGACCCAGTACTTC. This translates into CASSLVGGTDETQYF.

The gene calls are TRBV5-1 and TRBJ1-1; D gene unclear. The CDR3 has 16 residues. CDR1 is SGHRS, CDR2 YFSETQ, per germline. The V end was cut by 1 base, the J end by 0 bases, with 13 bases between. This CDR3 is CASSLSVAILNTEAFF. The CDR3 coding sequence is TGCGCCAGCAGCTTGAGTGTAGCTATCCTGAACACTGAAGCTTTCTTT.

This clone was seen once. The genes are TRBV21-1 and TRBJ2-3; the listed D gene, TRBD1, was not tested against the DNA. TRBV21-1 is annotated as a pseudogene. This CDR3 is 18 amino acids long. CDR3 loop: CASSKGEPGQGETDTQYF. DNA of the CDR3: TGTGCCAGCAGCAAAGGGGAACCGGGACAGGGGGAGACAGATACGCAGTATTTT.

This chain uses TRBV27 with TRBJ2-3; D uncertain. V lost 5 bases and J 5 bases, leaving 17 bases between the germline ends. CDR1 is MNHEY and CDR2 is SMNVEV in the germline V gene (reference sequence). This CDR3 comprises 15 residues. CDR3 residues: CASSPTTMPKDTQYF. The CDR3 DNA sequence: TGTGCCAGCAGTCCCACCACTATGCCGAAAGATACGCAGTATTTT.

This clone appeared a few times. This chain uses TRBV4-1 with TRBJ2-7, with D perhaps TRBD2 (5 bases). V gave up 1 base and J gave up 1 base, with 11 bases separating them. The germline V gene has CDR1 MGHRA and CDR2 YSYEKL. CDR3 length: 15 amino acids. DNA for the CDR3: TGCGCCAGCAGCCAAGGTACACGGGGTTCCTACGAGCAGTACTTC. Protein: CASSQGTRGSYEQYF.

The V gene is TRBV7-9, the J gene TRBJ2-1; 10 nucleotides match TRBD2. This CDR3 comprises 15 residues. The germline V gene encodes CDR1 SEHNR and CDR2 FQNEAQ (reference sequence). After removal of 6 bases from V and 5 bases from J, the junction contained 7 bases not matched to a gene. CDR3 sequence: CASRQREGLNNEQFF. Written as DNA, the CDR3 is TGTGCCAGCAGACAGCGGGAGGGCCTCAACAATGAGCAGTTCTTC. The whole variable domain, remainder taken from reference TRBV7-9 and TRBJ2-1, is DTGVSQNPRHKITKRGQNVTFRCDPISEHNRLYWYRQTLGQGPEFLTYFQNEAQLEKSRLLSDRFSAERPKGSFSTLEIQRTEQGDSAMYLCASRQREGLNNEQFFGPGTRLTVL.

This chain uses TRBV19 with TRBJ2-2; D remains ambiguous. Per the germline V gene, CDR1 is LNHDA and CDR2 is SQIVND (reference sequence). Trimming stripped 2 bases from V and 0 bases from J, with 7 bases between. The CDR3 runs to 15 residues. CDR3: CASSIRLANTGELFF. The CDR3, as DNA: TGTGCCAGTAGTATACGGCTAGCGAACACCGGGGAGCTGTTTTTT.

The chain uses TRBV11-2 and TRBJ2-2, with TRBD2 matching over 9 bases. The length of the CDR3 is 19 residues. Germline V gene lookup returns CDR1 SGHAT and CDR2 FQNNGV. V lost 4 bases, J lost 1 base, and 13 bases stayed unmatched. DNA for the CDR3: TGTGCCAGCAGCTCCCCCCAAAAGCGGGAGGTTCAGAACACCGGGGAGCTGTTTTTT. This encodes CASSSPQKREVQNTGELFF.

This rearrangement joins TRBV7-3 to TRBJ2-2; a possible D gene is TRBD2 (6 bases). The CDR3 is made up of 17 amino acids. The V end lost 2 bases, the J end lost 6 bases, and 19 bases lay between the germline ends. Per germline, CDR1 SGHTA and CDR2 FQGTGA. The CDR3 nucleotides read TGTGCCAGCAGCTTAGGGGCAGGAGGGACCGGGGCCGGGGAGCTGTTTTTT. It yields the protein CASSLGAGGTGAGELFF.

This sequence joins TRBV14 and TRBJ2-1; a possible D gene is TRBD1 (6 bases). Germline V lookup: CDR1 SGHDN, CDR2 FVKESK. The CDR3 is made up of 15 amino acids. Trimming removed 4 bases at V and 0 bases at J, with 10 bases between. The CDR3 spells CASSPTGFSYNEQFF. The CDR3 nucleotides read TGTGCCAGCAGCCCGACAGGATTCTCCTACAATGAGCAGTTCTTC.

The chain is built from TRBV5-6 and TRBJ2-2; D possibly corresponds to TRBD2 (6 bases). Trimming removed 3 bases from V and 7 bases from J, with 28 bases in between. This CDR3 is 19 amino acids long. From germline, CDR1 is SGHDT and CDR2 YYEEEE. CDR3 coding DNA: TGTGCCAGCAGCTCATTGGGGGGTGAACGGGACCCCGGGAGCGGGGAGCTGTTTTTT. It codes for CASSSLGGERDPGSGELFF. Full variable domain (remainder filled in from reference TRBV5-6 and TRBJ2-2): DAGVTQSPTHLIKTRGQQVTLRCSPKSGHDTVSWYQQALGQGPQFIFQYYEEEERQRGNFPDRFSGHQFPNYSSELNVNALLLGDSALYLCASSSLGGERDPGSGELFFGEGSRLTVL.

This sequence joins TRBV5-4 and TRBJ1-4; 7 nucleotides align to TRBD1. The V gene end was trimmed by 2 bases and the J gene end by 5 bases; junction bases not matched to a gene: 3. In germline, CDR1 is SGHNT, CDR2 YYREEE (reference sequence). This CDR3 is built from 14 residues. CDR3 bases: TGTGCCAGCAGCTTTCCAGGGGGAAATGAAAAACTGTTTTTT. It translates to CASSFPGGNEKLFF.

J is TRBJ2-1 and V is TRBV5-1; 11 bases are a match to TRBD2. J lost 2 bases, V lost 3 bases, and 7 bases had no gene match. Germline V gene sequence: CDR1 SGHRS, CDR2 YFSETQ. The CDR3 length is 17 residues. In nucleotides, the CDR3 is TGCGCCAGCAGCTCCTACTCTAGCGGGGGGACCTACAATGAGCAGTTCTTC. It yields the protein CASSSYSSGGTYNEQFF. Combining the CDR3 with reference TRBV5-1 and TRBJ2-1 gives the whole variable domain KAGVTQTPRYLIKTRGQQVTLSCSPISGHRSVSWYQQTPGQGLQFLFEYFSETQRNKGNFPGRFSGRQFSNSRSEMNVSTLELGDSALYLCASSSYSSGGTYNEQFFGPGTRLTVL.

This sequence joins TRBV28 and TRBJ2-7; TRBD1 aligns across 9 bases. The germline CDR1 and CDR2 sequences are MDHEN and SYDVKM. V shed 3 bases, J shed 4 bases, and the junction held 7 bases outside the gene matches. The CDR3 is 15 residues long. The DNA of the CDR3 is TGTGCCAGCAGTTTTACCGGGACAGGGAGGTACGAGCAGTACTTC. Encoded protein: CASSFTGTGRYEQYF. Supplemented by reference TRBV28 and TRBJ2-7, the full variable domain reads DVKVTQSSRYLVKRTGEKVFLECVQDMDHENMFWYRQDPGLGLRLIYFSYDVKMKEKGDIPEGYSVSREKKERFSLILESASTNQTSMYLCASSFTGTGRYEQYFGPGTRLTVT.

J is TRBJ2-5 and V is TRBV24-1, with a tentative D call TRBD2 (6 bases). With 4 bases removed from V and 4 bases from J, the gap between germline ends came to 15 bases. The CDR3 contains 15 residues. Per germline, CDR1 KGHDR and CDR2 SFDVKD. The CDR3 protein is CATSDPKMGGETQYF. The CDR3 nucleotides read TGTGCCACCAGTGACCCCAAGATGGGAGGAGAGACCCAGTACTTC.

This chain uses TRBV11-2 with TRBJ1-5; D ambiguous. Trimming stripped 2 bases from V and 5 bases from J, with 7 bases between. The CDR3 has 13 residues. Germline V CDR1 and CDR2: SGHAT, FQNNGV. DNA of the CDR3: TGTGCCAGCAGCTTATCTGTCGATCAGCCCCAGCATTTT. Its protein is CASSLSVDQPQHF. The complete variable domain, with remaining parts taken from reference TRBV11-2 and TRBJ1-5, reads EAGVAQSPRYKIIEKRQSVAFWCNPISGHATLYWYQQILGQGPKLLIQFQNNGVVDDSQLPKDRFSAERLKGVDSTLKIQPAKLEDSAVYLCASSLSVDQPQHFGDGTRLSIL.

The chain couples TRBV6-5 to TRBJ1-5, with 7 bases lining up with TRBD1. J lost 6 bases, V lost 6 bases, and 8 bases had no gene match. Germline V gene lookup returns CDR1 MNHEY and CDR2 SVGAGI. CDR3 length equals 14 residues. In nucleotides, the CDR3 is TGTGCCAGCAGAACTCGACAGGGCGCTCAGCCCCAGCATTTT. This translates into CASRTRQGAQPQHF.

The CDR3, as DNA: TGTGCCACCAGTGATGGACTAGCGGGAGGGAAAAACGAGCAGTACTTC. Its translation is CATSDGLAGGKNEQYF. The chain uses TRBV24-1 and TRBJ2-7; 15 positions match TRBD2. Germline trimming cut 3 bases from V and 5 bases from J; bases unmatched to any gene: 4. In germline, CDR1 is KGHDR, CDR2 SFDVKD. The CDR3 is 16 amino acids.

DNA of the CDR3: TGTGCCAGCTCGACGGGACAGGGGAATGGCTACACCTTC. Translated, it gives CASSTGQGNGYTF. This rearrangement joins TRBV18 to TRBJ1-2; 10 bases agree with TRBD1. The germline V gene encodes CDR1 KGHSH and CDR2 LQKENI. V lost 6 bases, J lost 6 bases, and 4 bases stayed unmatched. There are 13 residues in the CDR3.

CDR3 in amino acids: CASSRIRGQVKNIQYF. CDR3 sequence (DNA): TGTGCCAGCAGTAGGATCAGGGGACAGGTCAAAAACATTCAGTACTTC. The chain employs TRBV5-7 and TRBJ2-4; 8 nucleotides line up with TRBD1. TRBV5-7 is given ORF status, its function remaining uncertain. The CDR3 is made up of 16 amino acids. Trimming removed 5 bases from V and 3 bases from J; junction bases left unmatched: 10.

This sequence joins TRBV2 and TRBJ2-2, with 9 positions matching TRBD2. The length of the CDR3 is 14 residues. V lost 7 bases, J lost 4 bases, and 4 bases stayed unmatched. Germline CDR1 is SNHLY and CDR2 is FYNNEI. The CDR3 spells CASTGLASTGELFF. The CDR3 coding sequence is TGTGCCAGCACCGGACTAGCGAGCACCGGGGAGCTGTTTTTT.